A selection of T cell receptor beta chains follows, all from one sample in a study of shared clonotypes between healthy human individuals. The table came from immunoSEQ multiplex PCR; TCRdb's copy has only in-frame clones and leaves some out. The sample includes some 480,000 clones, 70% to 85% of them seen just once. Source material: PBMCs. The receptor source for this set is a middle-aged woman in good health. Some clones in this sample may be carry-over from other donors' samples. CDR3s include the opening cysteine and the closing phenylalanine or tryptophan. A D gene is named only where the DNA matches it firmly. Clone size appears in some rows only: once, few, many, or a class for an expanded clone.

d_call: NA
v_call: TRBV5-6
j_call: TRBJ1-5
clone_size: NA
cdr3_aa: CASTFRNSNQPQHF
cdr3_nt: TGTGCCAGCACCTTTCGGAATAGCAATCAGCCCCAGCATTTT

d_call: TRBD2
v_call: TRBV15
j_call: TRBJ2-5
clone_size: NA
cdr3_aa: CATSRYSGSGHRTQYF
cdr3_nt: TGTGCCACCAGCAGATATAGCGGGAGCGGCCATAGGACCCAGTACTTC

d_call: TRBD2
v_call: TRBV28
j_call: TRBJ2-1
clone_size: NA
cdr3_aa: CASRLAGAYNEQFF
cdr3_nt: TGTGCCAGCAGACTAGCGGGAGCCTACAATGAGCAGTTCTTC

d_call: TRBD2
v_call: TRBV5-4
j_call: TRBJ2-1
clone_size: NA
cdr3_aa: CASSGTRSFSTGNEQFF
cdr3_nt: TGTGCCAGCTCCGGGACTAGATCCTTTAGTACAGGCAATGAGCAGTTCTTC

d_call: NA
v_call: TRBV6-5
j_call: TRBJ2-3
clone_size: NA
cdr3_aa: CASTNPPGDTQYF
cdr3_nt: TGTGCCAGCACCAATCCACCCGGAGATACGCAGTATTTT

d_call: TRBD1
v_call: TRBV7-9
j_call: TRBJ2-7
clone_size: NA
cdr3_aa: CASSLRTDQGATYEQYF
cdr3_nt: TGTGCCAGCAGCCTTCGGACGGATCAGGGGGCCACCTACGAGCAGTACTTC

d_call: NA
v_call: TRBV10-3
j_call: TRBJ2-7
clone_size: NA
cdr3_aa: CAISGISVGHEQYF
cdr3_nt: TGTGCCATCAGCGGGATCTCAGTCGGGCACGAGCAGTACTTC

d_call: TRBD2
v_call: TRBV7-9
j_call: TRBJ2-1
clone_size: NA
cdr3_aa: CASSSVRTSGRLNEQFF
cdr3_nt: TGTGCCAGCAGCTCCGTAAGGACTAGCGGGAGGCTCAATGAGCAGTTCTTC

d_call: NA
v_call: TRBV18
j_call: TRBJ1-2
clone_size: NA
cdr3_aa: CASSPGTALQGGYTF
cdr3_nt: TGTGCCAGCTCACCAGGGACGGCGCTACAGGGTGGCTACACCTTC

d_call: NA
v_call: TRBV6-1
j_call: TRBJ1-2
clone_size: many
cdr3_aa: CASSIDSIYYGYTF
cdr3_nt: TGTGCCAGCAGTATCGACAGCATCTACTATGGCTACACCTTC

d_call: NA
v_call: TRBV29-1
j_call: TRBJ1-3
clone_size: NA
cdr3_aa: CSVTRGGGNTIYF
cdr3_nt: TGCAGCGTGACTAGGGGCGGTGGAAACACCATATATTTT

d_call: TRBD1
v_call: TRBV29-1
j_call: TRBJ2-5
clone_size: NA
cdr3_aa: CSVAGTASNQETQYF
cdr3_nt: TGCAGCGTCGCTGGGACAGCCAGCAACCAAGAGACCCAGTACTTC

d_call: NA
v_call: TRBV5-1
j_call: TRBJ2-7
clone_size: NA
cdr3_aa: CASSLSSPLEQYF
cdr3_nt: TGCGCCAGCAGCTTGTCTAGCCCACTGGAGCAGTACTTC

d_call: NA
v_call: TRBV30
j_call: TRBJ2-7
clone_size: once
cdr3_aa: CAWSVRQGGQYF
cdr3_nt: TGTGCCTGGAGTGTCAGGCAGGGGGGGCAGTACTTC

d_call: NA
v_call: TRBV27
j_call: TRBJ2-1
clone_size: NA
cdr3_aa: CASTIGGGRNEQFF
cdr3_nt: TGTGCCAGCACCATAGGGGGGGGGAGGAATGAGCAGTTCTTC

d_call: TRBD1
v_call: TRBV6-6
j_call: TRBJ1-1
clone_size: once
cdr3_aa: CASREQGLYTEAFF
cdr3_nt: TGTGCCAGCAGAGAACAGGGGTTGTACACTGAAGCTTTCTTT

d_call: NA
v_call: TRBV28
j_call: TRBJ1-2
clone_size: NA
cdr3_aa: CASRPGRRKGPDSYNYGYTF
cdr3_nt: TGTGCCAGCAGACCGGGACGGAGAAAGGGGCCGGACTCCTATAACTATGGCTACACCTTC

d_call: NA
v_call: TRBV7-2
j_call: TRBJ1-2
clone_size: few
cdr3_aa: CASSSAVNYGYTF
cdr3_nt: TGTGCCAGCAGCTCAGCTGTAAACTATGGCTACACCTTC

d_call: NA
v_call: TRBV7-9
j_call: TRBJ2-1
clone_size: NA
cdr3_aa: CASSTPQRGTGGYNEQFF
cdr3_nt: TGTGCCAGCAGCACCCCGCAGCGGGGGACAGGAGGTTACAATGAGCAGTTCTTC

d_call: NA
v_call: TRBV10-3
j_call: TRBJ2-1
clone_size: NA
cdr3_aa: CAISESGGNEQFF
cdr3_nt: TGTGCCATCAGTGAGTCGGGTGGCAATGAGCAGTTCTTC

d_call: NA
v_call: TRBV5-1
j_call: TRBJ1-2
clone_size: few
cdr3_aa: CASSLAGARSYTF
cdr3_nt: TGCGCCAGCAGCTTGGCAGGCGCAAGGAGCTACACCTTC

d_call: NA
v_call: TRBV6-6
j_call: TRBJ1-5
clone_size: NA
cdr3_aa: CASSQLSTDNQPQHF
cdr3_nt: TGTGCCAGCAGTCAGCTATCGACAGATAATCAGCCCCAGCATTTT

d_call: NA
v_call: TRBV30
j_call: TRBJ2-1
clone_size: NA
cdr3_aa: CAWSVSGLAGEQFF
cdr3_nt: TGTGCCTGGAGTGTAAGTGGGCTAGCTGGCGAGCAGTTCTTC

d_call: NA
v_call: TRBV19
j_call: TRBJ2-5
clone_size: NA
cdr3_aa: CASSPLVARRLQETQYF
cdr3_nt: TGTGCCAGTAGTCCCCTCGTGGCCAGGAGACTTCAAGAGACCCAGTACTTC

d_call: NA
v_call: TRBV5-6
j_call: TRBJ2-3
clone_size: NA
cdr3_aa: CASSFQRGTDTQYF
cdr3_nt: TGTGCCAGCAGCTTCCAGCGGGGCACAGATACGCAGTATTTT

d_call: TRBD1
v_call: TRBV6-4
j_call: TRBJ2-2
clone_size: few
cdr3_aa: CASSDSGGEGTGELFF
cdr3_nt: TGTGCCAGCAGTGACTCAGGGGGCGAGGGCACCGGGGAGCTGTTTTTT

d_call: NA
v_call: TRBV4-1
j_call: TRBJ1-4
clone_size: NA
cdr3_aa: CASSQRVEGNEKLFF
cdr3_nt: TGCGCCAGCAGCCAGAGGGTGGAAGGTAATGAAAAACTGTTTTTT

d_call: TRBD2
v_call: TRBV5-1
j_call: TRBJ2-5
clone_size: NA
cdr3_aa: CASSFERGEETQYF
cdr3_nt: TGCGCCAGCAGCTTTGAGCGGGGAGAAGAGACCCAGTACTTC

d_call: TRBD2
v_call: TRBV7-3
j_call: TRBJ2-3
clone_size: NA
cdr3_aa: CASSLAGAGAQDTQYF
cdr3_nt: TGTGCCAGCAGCTTAGCGGGAGCTGGGGCACAAGATACGCAGTATTTT